This T cell receptor beta chain was sequenced in a study of CD8 T cells in Susac syndrome. Study at large: Clinical remission applied to roughly 8 sequenced Susac syndrome patients, and about 6 had active disease. Broader study findings: TCR sequencing and HLA analysis covered a relatively small number of individuals.

Germline CDR1 reads MGHRA; CDR2 reads YSYEKL. The CDR3 is 15 residues long. Losses at the gene ends were 0 bases for V and 5 bases for J; bases not matched to a gene: 4. The authors reverse transcribed roughly 0.5 to 1 ug RNA with random hexamers. By means of immunoSEQ multiplex PCR, TCR beta CDR3 spanning 54 Vbeta and 13 Jbeta underwent amplification. MiXCR was run by TCRdb on the immunoSEQ multiplex PCR reads, yielding one entry per CDR3 protein. The data hold 160,000 or so distinct CDR3 sequences, with around 96% observed a single time. This clonotype occurred once. Its antigen remains unknown. The chain combines TRBV4-1 with TRBJ2-7; 10 bases map to TRBD2. The sequence was obtained from a human donor with Susac syndrome. The material sequenced was CD4+ T cells from PBMCs. The CDR3 spells CASSQDSGGLNEQYF. The CDR3 DNA reads TGCGCCAGCAGCCAAGATAGCGGGGGGCTCAACGAGCAGTACTTC.